Here is one TCR beta chain with its context. Its antigen is undetermined. Adult Caucasians living in Nashville, Tennessee made up all of the donors. The record originates from a study of shared clonotypes between healthy human individuals. Unmatched junction bases numbered 3, after V lost 4 bases and J lost 4 bases. This CDR3 has 14 amino acids. Per the germline V gene, CDR1 is SGHRS and CDR2 is YFSETQ. The study, taken as a whole, reports: An effect of sequencing depth on clonotype sharing among donors was expected.

Libraries were prepared by immunoSEQ multiplex PCR; TCRdb keeps only in-frame clonotypes and omits some of them. In the table there are 2.3 million or so clones, 85% to 95% of which are singletons. The sequence derives from a man aged 18 to 30 in good health. Some clones in this sample may be carry-over from other donors' samples. The gene calls are TRBV5-1 and TRBJ1-4; 8 nucleotides align to TRBD1. Sequenced sample: naive CD4+ T cells from PBMCs. Subset described: CD45RA+ positively selected. As DNA, the CDR3 is TGCGCCAGCAGCGACGGACAGGGTAATGAAAAACTGTTTTTT. Translating it yields CASSDGQGNEKLFF.